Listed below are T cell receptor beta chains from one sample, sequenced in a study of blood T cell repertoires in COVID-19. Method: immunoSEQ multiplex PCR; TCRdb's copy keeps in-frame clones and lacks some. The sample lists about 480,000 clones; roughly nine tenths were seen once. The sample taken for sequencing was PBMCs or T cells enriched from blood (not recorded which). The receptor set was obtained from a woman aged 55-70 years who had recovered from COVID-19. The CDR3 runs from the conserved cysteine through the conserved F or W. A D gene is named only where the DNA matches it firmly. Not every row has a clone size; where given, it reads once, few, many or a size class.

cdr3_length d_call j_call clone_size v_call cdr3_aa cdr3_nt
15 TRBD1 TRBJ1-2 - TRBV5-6 CASSLIDGQVDGYTF TGTGCCAGCAGCTTGATAGACGGACAGGTTGATGGCTACACCTTC
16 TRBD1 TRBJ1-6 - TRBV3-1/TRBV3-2 CASSQRTGRSNSPLHF TGTGCCAGCAGCCAGCGGACAGGGCGAAGCAATTCACCCCTCCACTTT
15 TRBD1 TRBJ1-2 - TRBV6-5 CASSTRGTGNYGYTF TGTGCCAGCAGTACTCGCGGGACAGGGAACTATGGCTACACCTTC
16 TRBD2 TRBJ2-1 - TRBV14 CASSPKMGAGVGEQFF TGTGCCAGCAGCCCCAAAATGGGAGCGGGGGTCGGTGAGCAGTTCTTC
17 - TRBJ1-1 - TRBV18 CASSPTLLEGRGTEAFF TGTGCCAGCTCACCGACACTATTAGAGGGAAGAGGGACTGAAGCTTTCTTT
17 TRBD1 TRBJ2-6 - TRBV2 CASLRGRGNSGANVLTF TGTGCCAGCCTACGTGGCAGGGGGAACTCTGGGGCCAACGTCCTGACTTTC
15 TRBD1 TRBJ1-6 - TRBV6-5 CASSGDRGQNSPLHF TGTGCCAGCAGCGGGGACAGGGGTCAAAATTCACCCCTCCACTTT
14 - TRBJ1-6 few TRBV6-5 CASRGDWNNSPLHF TGTGCCAGCAGAGGGGATTGGAATAATTCACCCCTCCACTTT
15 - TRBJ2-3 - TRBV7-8 CASSGFGGFQDPQYF TGTGCCAGCAGCGGGTTTGGGGGGTTCCAAGATCCGCAGTATTTT
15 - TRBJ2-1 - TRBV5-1 CASSLGSNPYNEQFF TGCGCCAGCAGCTTGGGTTCTAACCCCTACAATGAGCAGTTCTTC
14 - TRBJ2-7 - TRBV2 CASIVSLHSYEQYF TGTGCCAGCATAGTAAGCCTCCACTCCTACGAGCAGTACTTC
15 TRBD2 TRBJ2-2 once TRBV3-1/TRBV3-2 CASSPTSGGTGELFF TGTGCCAGCAGCCCTACTAGCGGGGGGACCGGGGAGCTGTTTTTT
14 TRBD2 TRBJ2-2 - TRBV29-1 CSVSGLLTPGELFF TGCAGCGTGTCGGGACTACTAACTCCCGGGGAGCTGTTTTTT
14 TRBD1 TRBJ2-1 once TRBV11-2 CASSDRDSYNEQFF TGTGCCAGCAGCGACCGGGACAGCTACAATGAGCAGTTCTTC
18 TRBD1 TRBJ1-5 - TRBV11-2 CASSLAPPTGLGNQPQHF TGTGCCAGCAGCTTAGCGCCCCCGACAGGGTTGGGCAATCAGCCCCAGCATTTT
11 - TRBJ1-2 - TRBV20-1 CNIQGSSGYTF TGCAACATCCAGGGGTCGTCTGGCTACACCTTC
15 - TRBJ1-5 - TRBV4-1 CASSLQRGGYQPQHF TGCGCCAGCAGCCTCCAAAGAGGAGGCTATCAGCCCCAGCATTTT
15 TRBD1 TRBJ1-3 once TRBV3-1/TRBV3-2 CASSRTGASGNTIYF TGTGCCAGCAGCCGAACAGGGGCATCCGGAAACACCATATATTTT
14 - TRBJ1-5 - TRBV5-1 CASSLDAGGQPQHF TGCGCCAGCAGCTTGGATGCGGGCGGTCAGCCCCAGCATTTT
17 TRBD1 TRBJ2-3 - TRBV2 CASSRDREVWGADTQYF TGTGCCAGCAGTAGGGACAGGGAAGTATGGGGGGCAGATACGCAGTATTTT
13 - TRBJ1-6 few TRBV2 CATGETYNSPLHF TGTGCCACAGGGGAAACCTATAATTCACCCCTCCACTTT
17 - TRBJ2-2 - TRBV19 CASTPGFLAPNTGELFF TGTGCCAGTACGCCCGGTTTCCTAGCGCCGAACACCGGGGAGCTGTTTTTT
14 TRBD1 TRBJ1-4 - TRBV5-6 CASSFGTGNEKLFF TGTGCCAGCAGCTTTGGGACAGGCAATGAAAAACTGTTTTTT
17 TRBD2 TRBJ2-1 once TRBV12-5 CASGLAITSGGAAEQFF TGTGCTAGTGGTTTGGCGATCACTAGCGGGGGGGCCGCGGAACAGTTCTTC
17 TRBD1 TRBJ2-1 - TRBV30 CAWTRSGTASSYNEQFF TGTGCCTGGACCAGATCCGGGACAGCTAGCTCCTACAATGAGCAGTTCTTC
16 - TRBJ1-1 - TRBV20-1 CSASYARTDRSTEAFF TGCAGTGCTAGTTATGCCCGGACAGACAGAAGCACTGAAGCTTTCTTT
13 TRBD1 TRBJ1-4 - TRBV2 CASSAGGNEKLFF TGTGCCAGCAGTGCAGGGGGCAATGAAAAACTGTTTTTT
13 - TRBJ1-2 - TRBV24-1 CATSPSPFYGYTF TGTGCCACCAGTCCGTCCCCGTTCTATGGCTACACCTTC
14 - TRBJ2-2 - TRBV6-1 CASSELGDTGELFF TGTGCCAGCAGTGAATTAGGGGACACCGGGGAGCTGTTTTTT
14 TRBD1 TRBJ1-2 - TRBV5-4 CASSTGQGAGGYTF TGTGCCAGCAGCACGGGACAGGGGGCTGGTGGCTACACCTTC
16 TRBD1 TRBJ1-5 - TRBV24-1 CATSDTTGLMNQPQHF TGTGCCACCAGTGATACGACAGGGTTGATGAATCAGCCCCAGCATTTT
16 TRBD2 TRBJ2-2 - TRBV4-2 CASSQERGIKTGELFF TGTGCCAGCAGCCAAGAGCGGGGGATAAAGACCGGGGAGCTGTTTTTT
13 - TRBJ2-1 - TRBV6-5 CASTRGAGNEQFF TGTGCCAGCACAAGGGGCGCGGGAAATGAGCAGTTCTTC
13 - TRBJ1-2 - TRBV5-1 CASNKEGGYGYTF TGCGCCAGCAACAAGGAAGGAGGCTATGGCTACACCTTC
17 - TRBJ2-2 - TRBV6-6 CASSPAGRGANTGELFF TGTGCCAGCAGTCCCGCGGGGCGGGGAGCGAACACCGGGGAGCTGTTTTTT
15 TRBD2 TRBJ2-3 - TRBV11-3 CASSFRGGGRDTQYF TGTGCCAGCAGCTTCCGCGGCGGGGGGAGAGATACGCAGTATTTT
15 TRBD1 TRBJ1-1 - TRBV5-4 CASSLGQGSNTEAFF TGTGCCAGCAGCTTGGGACAGGGATCGAACACTGAAGCTTTCTTT
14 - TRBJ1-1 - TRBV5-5 CASSPGTLNTEAFF TGTGCCAGCAGTCCCGGGACTCTGAACACTGAAGCTTTCTTT
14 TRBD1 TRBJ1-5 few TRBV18 CASSLGTANQPQHF TGTGCCAGCTCACTGGGGACAGCTAATCAGCCCCAGCATTTT
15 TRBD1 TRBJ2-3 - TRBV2 CASKTQGAYGDTQYF TGTGCCAGCAAAACACAGGGGGCTTATGGAGATACGCAGTATTTT